This T cell receptor beta chain was retrieved from a study of cytomegalovirus exposure and HLA in healthy donors. Study context: Roughly 80 million unique TCRs from HLA-typed donors made up an early data release.

Primers for the PCR totalled 60 Vbeta and 13 Jbeta. Method: immunoSEQ multiplex PCR; TCRdb's copy keeps in-frame clones and lacks some. The sample includes about 120,000 clones, about 81% of them seen just once. This CDR3 has 15 amino acids. The V end was cut by 1 base, the J end by 4 bases, with 11 bases between. Germline assignment: CDR1 SGHRS and CDR2 YFSETQ. For this clone: Its antigen is currently unknown.

The study, taken as a whole, reports: A highly shared variant cluster was judged a likely technical artifact.

Material for sequencing was PBMCs. The sequence was obtained from a woman aged 45-65 years in good health and CMV-seropositive. The chain has TRBV5-1 and TRBJ2-2, with D maybe TRBD2 (5 bases). As DNA, the CDR3 is TGCGCCAGCAGCTTGAGGGTGGAGGCCACCGGGGAGCTGTTTTTT. This translates into CASSLRVEATGELFF. The entire variable domain, with the rest obtained from reference TRBV5-1 and TRBJ2-2, is as follows: KAGVTQTPRYLIKTRGQQVTLSCSPISGHRSVSWYQQTPGQGLQFLFEYFSETQRNKGNFPGRFSGRQFSNSRSEMNVSTLELGDSALYLCASSLRVEATGELFFGEGSRLTVL.